The 17 T cell receptor beta chains given below trace back to one sample, sequenced in a study of blood T cell repertoires in COVID-19. Profiling relied on immunoSEQ multiplex PCR, and the TCRdb table lists in-frame clones only, not all of them. The sample includes fewer than 300,000 clones, nearly 90% seen only once; the top ten take less than 10%. The sequencing sample was made of peripheral blood. The receptor source for this set is a man between 18 and 35 years old with active or convalescent COVID-19.

The gene calls are TRBV6-1 and TRBJ1-1; no firm D call. Germline V CDR1 and CDR2: MNHNS, SASEGT. The CDR3 totals 14 residues. Trimming removed 2 bases from V and 2 bases from J, with 9 bases in between. In DNA form, the CDR3 reads TGTGCCAGCAGTGAACTAGGAAGCAACACTGAAGCTTTCTTT. It translates to CASSELGSNTEAFF.

The V and J genes are TRBV7-3 and TRBJ2-3; TRBD2 is a possible D gene (5 bases). Germline V gene data show CDR1 as SGHTA and CDR2 as FQGTGA. This CDR3 contains 12 residues. Trimming cost V 0 bases and J 10 bases, with 8 bases left between them. The CDR3 DNA reads as TGTGCCAGCAGCTTAACGGGGAGCTCGCAGTATTTT. Protein product: CASSLTGSSQYF.

The chain recombines TRBV19 with TRBJ2-2, with 8 bases fitting TRBD2. The V and J ends lost 6 bases and 7 bases, in that order; junction bases with no gene match: 10. The CDR3 has 15 residues. Germline assignment: CDR1 LNHDA and CDR2 SQIVND (reference sequence). Here the CDR3 reads CASRAEAAGDGELFF. The CDR3 DNA sequence: TGTGCCAGTAGGGCAGAGGCAGCGGGGGACGGGGAGCTGTTTTTT.

The chain couples TRBV7-6 to TRBJ2-1; D uncertain. Germline V gene lookup returns CDR1 SGHVS and CDR2 FNYEAQ. The CDR3 has 12 residues. Trimming pared 4 bases from V and 5 bases from J, leaving 6 bases between. The CDR3 is CASSSRDNEQFF. The CDR3 DNA sequence: TGTGCCAGCAGCTCCCGGGACAATGAGCAGTTCTTC.

In this sample, this clone turned up a few times. This chain uses TRBV27 with TRBJ1-2, with 7 positions matching TRBD1. V shed 6 bases and J 0 bases; nucleotides not matched to a gene: 13. Looked up from germline, CDR1 is MNHEY and CDR2 is SMNVEV (reference sequence). This CDR3 region has 17 residues. The CDR3 DNA reads as TGTGCCAGCAGCCCGATTAGACAGGGATTAGCTAACTATGGCTACACCTTC. It is translated as CASSPIRQGLANYGYTF.

This chain joins TRBV7-9 and TRBJ1-2; the D gene is possibly TRBD1 (5 bases). With 5 bases removed from V and 6 bases from J, the gap between germline ends came to 19 bases. CDR1 and CDR2 from the germline V gene are SEHNR and FQNEAQ (reference sequence). The CDR3 contains 15 residues. CDR3 residues: CASSPRGAVSHGYTF. In nucleotides, the CDR3 is TGTGCCAGCAGCCCAAGGGGTGCAGTTTCCCATGGCTACACCTTC.

This clone was seen more than once but under ten times. The genes are TRBV7-2 and TRBJ1-1; TRBD1 matches at 11 bases. Trimming cost V 0 bases and J 5 bases; bases outside gene matches: 2. This CDR3 spans 15 amino acids. Per germline, CDR1 SGHTA and CDR2 FQGNSA. The CDR3 is CASSLAGTGGTEAFF. The CDR3 DNA follows: TGTGCCAGCAGCTTAGCCGGGACAGGGGGAACTGAAGCTTTCTTT. Full variable domain (missing parts from reference TRBV7-2 and TRBJ1-1): GAGVSQSPSNKVTEKGKDVELRCDPISGHTALYWYRQSLGQGLEFLIYFQGNSAPDKSGLPSDRFSAERTGGSVSTLTIQRTQQEDSAVYLCASSLAGTGGTEAFFGQGTRLTVV.

The V and J genes are TRBV2 and TRBJ1-2; no definite D call. The CDR3 is 12 residues long. V lost 10 bases to trimming and J lost 7 bases, with 16 bases between them. CDR1 is SNHLY and CDR2 is FYNNEI in the germline V gene. The CDR3 region is CATQRRLGGYTF. As DNA, the CDR3 is TGTGCCACACAACGGAGGCTAGGTGGCTACACCTTC.

This clone appeared once. This chain connects TRBV12-5 to TRBJ2-1, with D possibly being TRBD2 (6 bases). Germline V gene sequence: CDR1 LGHNT, CDR2 FRNRAP. The CDR3 spans 15 residues. Trimming pared 6 bases from V and 3 bases from J, leaving 15 bases between. CDR3 sequence: CASGPSRGNYNEQFF. Here the CDR3 DNA reads TGTGCTAGTGGACCTTCGCGGGGTAACTACAATGAGCAGTTCTTC.

The genes are TRBV12-5 and TRBJ1-3; 7 bases are a match to TRBD1. This CDR3 has 16 residues. Germline V gene data show CDR1 as LGHNT and CDR2 as FRNRAP. The V segment lost 4 bases and the J segment 2 bases; nucleotides outside the gene matches: 8. The CDR3 is CASGWNTGETGNTIYF. In nucleotides, the CDR3 is TGTGCTAGTGGTTGGAATACAGGGGAAACTGGAAACACCATATATTTT.

This chain uses TRBV19 with TRBJ2-5, with TRBD1 matching over 8 bases. Germline CDR1 LNHDA, CDR2 SQIVND (reference sequence). Trimming cost V 6 bases and J 3 bases; bases outside gene matches: 6. The CDR3 has 14 residues. CDR3 amino acids: CASSPLTGEETQYF. The CDR3 coding sequence is TGTGCCAGTAGCCCCTTGACAGGGGAAGAGACCCAGTACTTC.

CDR3 residues: CASSFQRLDFYNEQFF. In DNA form, the CDR3 reads TGTGCCAGCAGTTTTCAGAGACTAGATTTCTACAATGAGCAGTTCTTC. The chain recombines TRBV28 with TRBJ2-1; D perhaps matches TRBD2 (6 bases). CDR1 is MDHEN and CDR2 is SYDVKM in the germline V gene. The CDR3 contains 16 residues. V lost 3 bases, J lost 3 bases, and 15 bases lay in between.

This sequence joins TRBV9 and TRBJ1-2, with a possible D match to TRBD1 (6 bases). V was clipped by 3 bases and J by 5 bases, with 8 bases between them. The CDR3 has 12 amino acids. Per the germline V gene, CDR1 is SGDLS and CDR2 is YYNGEE. DNA for the CDR3: TGTGCCAGCAGCGAAGGGGGATATGGCTACACCTTC. Translation gives CASSEGGYGYTF. Full variable domain (rest looked up from reference TRBV9 and TRBJ1-2): DSGVTQTPKHLITATGQRVTLRCSPRSGDLSVYWYQQSLDQGLQFLIQYYNGEERAKGNILERFSAQQFPDLHSELNLSSLELGDSALYFCASSEGGYGYTFGSGTRLTVV.

J is TRBJ2-3 and V is TRBV15; no clear D gene. The CDR3 is 13 amino acids. CDR1 is LNHNV, CDR2 YYDKDF, per germline (reference sequence). Trimming removed 0 bases at V and 8 bases at J, with 9 bases between. This CDR3 reads CATSRDRRGTQYF. The CDR3 region has the DNA TGTGCCACCAGCAGAGATAGGAGAGGTACGCAGTATTTT.

The CDR3 region has the DNA TGTGCCAGCAGCTTTAGAGGACTCACTGCAACTAATGAAAAACTGTTTTTT. Translating gives CASSFRGLTATNEKLFF. The V gene is TRBV11-2, the J gene TRBJ1-4; unclear D gene. The CDR3 has 17 amino acids. Germline CDR1 SGHAT, CDR2 FQNNGV. V was clipped by 3 bases and J by 0 bases, with 14 bases between them.

The V gene is TRBV20-1, the J gene TRBJ1-6; D unclear. The CDR3 has 12 amino acids. V was shortened by 3 bases and J by 10 bases, with 10 bases between the two germline ends. From germline, CDR1 is DFQATT and CDR2 SNEGSKA (reference sequence). CDR3 sequence: CSASLGESPLHF. In nucleotides, the CDR3 is TGCAGTGCTAGTCTCGGGGAATCACCCCTCCACTTT.

V gene TRBV6-1 combines with J gene TRBJ1-2; a possible D gene is TRBD1 (5 bases). Germline V gene lookup returns CDR1 MNHNS and CDR2 SASEGT. The germline V and J ends were trimmed by 4 bases and 6 bases, with 21 bases remaining between them. The CDR3 runs 16 residues. As DNA, the CDR3 is TGTGCCAGCAGTGGGGAGCAGATATCGGGGGGTAATGGCTACACCTTC. As protein: CASSGEQISGGNGYTF.